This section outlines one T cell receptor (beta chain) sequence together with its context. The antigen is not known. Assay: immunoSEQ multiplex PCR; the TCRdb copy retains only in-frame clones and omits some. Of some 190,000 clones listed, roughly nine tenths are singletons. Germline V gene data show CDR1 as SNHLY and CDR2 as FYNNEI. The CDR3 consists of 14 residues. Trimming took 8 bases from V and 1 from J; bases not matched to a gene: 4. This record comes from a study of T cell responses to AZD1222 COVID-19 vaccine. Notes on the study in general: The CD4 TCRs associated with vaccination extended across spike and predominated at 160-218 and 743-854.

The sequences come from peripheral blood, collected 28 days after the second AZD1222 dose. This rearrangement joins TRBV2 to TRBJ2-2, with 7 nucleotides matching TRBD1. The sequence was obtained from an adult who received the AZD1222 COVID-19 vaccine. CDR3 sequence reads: CASAGQVNTGELFF. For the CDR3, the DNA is TGTGCCAGCGCCGGACAGGTGAACACCGGGGAGCTGTTTTTT. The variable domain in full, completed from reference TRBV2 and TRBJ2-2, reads EPEVTQTPSHQVTQMGQEVILRCVPISNHLYFYWYRQILGQKVEFLVSFYNNEISEKSEIFDDQFSVERPDGSNFTLKIRSTKLEDSAMYFCASAGQVNTGELFFGEGSRLTVL.